Following are 29 T cell receptor beta chains from one sample sequenced in a study of blood T cell repertoires in COVID-19. Method: immunoSEQ multiplex PCR; TCRdb's copy keeps in-frame clones and lacks some. The data hold about 170,000 clones, with under 80% observed a single time. The sequenced material came from peripheral blood. These receptors originate from a woman older than 75 with acute or convalescent COVID-19.

This clone occurred a few times. The rearrangement uses TRBV3-1 (or the pseudogene TRBV3-2) and TRBJ2-1; TRBD2 is a possible D gene (5 bases). CDR1 and CDR2 from the germline V gene are LGHDT and YNNKEL (reference sequence). V shed 4 bases and J shed 5 bases, with 18 bases lying between them. The CDR3 has 16 amino acids. This chain's CDR3 is CASSPSGIAPHNEQFF. The CDR3 coding sequence is TGTGCCAGCAGCCCCTCTGGAATAGCGCCCCACAATGAGCAGTTCTTC.

This clone was seen a few times. The rearrangement links TRBV6-4 to TRBJ2-2; D uncertain. Germline CDR1 is MRHNA and CDR2 is SNTAGT. There are 14 residues in the CDR3. Trimming pared 6 bases from V and 5 bases from J, leaving 13 bases between. The CDR3 protein is CASSSLSGTGELFF. In nucleotides, the CDR3 is TGTGCCAGCAGCTCCCTGTCGGGTACCGGGGAGCTGTTTTTT.

The chain couples TRBV4-3 to TRBJ1-4, with a possible D match to TRBD1 (6 bases). There are 16 residues in the CDR3. CDR1 is LGHNA and CDR2 is YSLEER in the germline V gene. Trimming cost V 4 bases and J 5 bases, with 17 bases left between them. CDR3 residues: CASSRIPGAGNEKLFF. The CDR3 DNA follows: TGCGCCAGCAGCCGTATCCCAGGGGCCGGGAATGAAAAACTGTTTTTT.

The chain combines TRBV13 with TRBJ1-6, with 8 bases identical to TRBD1. The CDR3 loop spans 14 amino acids. After removal of 5 bases from V and 9 bases from J, the junction contained 6 bases not matched to a gene. Germline V CDR1 and CDR2: PRHDT, FYEKMQ (reference sequence). In DNA, the CDR3 is TGTGCCAGCAGCCCCGACAGGGGTCGTTCACCCCTCCACTTT. Protein product: CASSPDRGRSPLHF.

CDR3 region: CASSPMTGGGVGTEAFF. In DNA form, the CDR3 reads TGTGCCAGCAGTCCCATGACAGGGGGCGGGGTAGGGACTGAAGCTTTCTTT. The V call is TRBV28, the J call TRBJ1-1; 10 bases fit TRBD1. The CDR3 has 17 residues. The germline CDR1 and CDR2 sequences are MDHEN and SYDVKM. The ends lost 5 bases at V and 5 bases at J; junction bases unmatched: 14.

V usage is TRBV27 and J usage is TRBJ1-5; D is perhaps TRBD1 (5 bases). CDR1 is MNHEY and CDR2 is SMNVEV in the germline V gene (reference sequence). There are 15 residues in the CDR3. Trimming removed 2 bases from V and 3 bases from J, with 11 bases in between. The CDR3 region has the DNA TGTGCCAGCAGTTTAGGGGGGATTCACAATCAGCCCCAGCATTTT. Protein: CASSLGGIHNQPQHF.

The chain is built from TRBV5-1 and TRBJ2-3, with 12 bases that match TRBD2. There are 17 residues in the CDR3. After removal of 4 bases from V and 6 bases from J, the junction contained 12 bases not matched to a gene. The V gene's germline CDR1 is SGHRS and CDR2 YFSETQ. CDR3 sequence (DNA): TGCGCCAGCAGCAGCATACTACTAGCGGGAGGCGGGGATACGCAGTATTTT. Its protein product is CASSSILLAGGGDTQYF. The full variable domain, with the rest looked up from reference TRBV5-1 and TRBJ2-3, is KAGVTQTPRYLIKTRGQQVTLSCSPISGHRSVSWYQQTPGQGLQFLFEYFSETQRNKGNFPGRFSGRQFSNSRSEMNVSTLELGDSALYLCASSSILLAGGGDTQYFGPGTRLTVL.

This chain uses TRBV2 with TRBJ2-5, with D possibly matching TRBD1 (5 bases). The V and J ends lost 4 bases and 5 bases respectively, with 11 bases between them. Germline V CDR1 and CDR2: SNHLY, FYNNEI. The CDR3 sequence is 13 residues long. The chain's CDR3 is CASSAGKGETQYF. Written as DNA, the CDR3 is TGTGCCAGCAGTGCAGGGAAGGGCGAGACCCAGTACTTC. The full variable domain, with the rest looked up from reference TRBV2 and TRBJ2-5, is EPEVTQTPSHQVTQMGQEVILRCVPISNHLYFYWYRQILGQKVEFLVSFYNNEISEKSEIFDDQFSVERPDGSNFTLKIRSTKLEDSAMYFCASSAGKGETQYFGPGTRLLVL.

V gene TRBV9 combines with J gene TRBJ2-7; no reliable D call. V lost 4 bases to trimming and J lost 2 bases, with 13 bases between them. Germline CDR1 reads SGDLS; CDR2 reads YYNGEE. The CDR3 sequence is 14 residues long. CDR3: CASSLGQVAYEQYF. DNA for the CDR3: TGTGCCAGCAGCCTTGGGCAAGTCGCCTACGAGCAGTACTTC.

The chain joins TRBV27 to TRBJ1-2; D not resolved. Germline V gene data show CDR1 as MNHEY and CDR2 as SMNVEV (reference sequence). The CDR3 covers 14 residues. V was trimmed by 3 bases and J by 1 base, leaving 9 bases between them. DNA of the CDR3: TGTGCCAGCAGTTTGGGCGGACTTAACTATGGCTACACCTTC. Translation gives CASSLGGLNYGYTF.

This chain connects TRBV7-6 to TRBJ2-1; the match to TRBD2 covers 10 bases. Trimming removed 1 base from V and 3 bases from J; junction bases left unmatched: 3. This CDR3 is 16 amino acids long. Germline loops: CDR1 SGHVS, CDR2 FNYEAQ. This CDR3 is CASSLVLAGNYNEQFF. The CDR3 nucleotides are TGTGCCAGCAGCTTAGTACTAGCGGGGAACTACAATGAGCAGTTCTTC.

V and J are TRBV11-3 and TRBJ2-7; possible D gene TRBD2, 5 bases. The CDR3 sequence is 13 residues long. Trimming cost V 0 bases and J 3 bases, with 6 bases left between them. Per the germline V gene, CDR1 is SGHNT and CDR2 is YENEEA. The CDR3 sequence is CASSLDRGYEQYF. The CDR3 DNA sequence: TGTGCCAGCAGCTTAGATCGGGGCTACGAGCAGTACTTC.

The chain is built from TRBV11-2 and TRBJ1-6, with D uncertain. Trimming pared 5 bases from V and 7 bases from J, leaving 9 bases between. Looked up from germline, CDR1 is SGHAT and CDR2 is FQNNGV. The CDR3 length is 13 residues. The CDR3 sequence: CASSQAENSPLHF. The CDR3 nucleotides read TGTGCCAGCAGCCAAGCTGAAAATTCACCCCTCCACTTT.

The chain employs TRBV2 and TRBJ2-7; weak D call: TRBD2 (5 bases). Germline V gene sequence: CDR1 SNHLY, CDR2 FYNNEI. V was shortened by 4 bases and J by 3 bases, with 10 bases between the two germline ends. CDR3 size: 13 residues. As DNA, the CDR3 is TGTGCCAGCAGTGGGGGAGAAATCTACGAGCAGTACTTC. It yields the protein CASSGGEIYEQYF.

The chain links TRBV27 to TRBJ2-1, with 10 nucleotides matching TRBD2. Germline CDR1 and CDR2: MNHEY and SMNVEV (reference sequence). The ends lost 2 bases at V and 4 bases at J; junction bases unmatched: 5. The CDR3 extends over 16 amino acids. CDR3 loop: CASSLLAGDRYNEQFF. Written as DNA, the CDR3 is TGTGCCAGCAGTTTACTAGCGGGAGATCGGTACAATGAGCAGTTCTTC.

V and J are TRBV28 and TRBJ2-2; TRBD1 is a possible D gene (6 bases). The CDR3 runs 13 residues. V lost 6 bases, J lost 5 bases, and 10 bases lay in between. Germline V gene lookup returns CDR1 MDHEN and CDR2 SYDVKM. CDR3 in amino acids: CASSPQGTGELFF. The CDR3 bases are TGTGCCAGCAGCCCACAGGGTACCGGGGAGCTGTTTTTT.

This rearrangement joins TRBV6-5 to TRBJ1-1; D is perhaps TRBD1 (5 bases). The CDR3 is 16 residues long. Trimming shortened V by 2 bases and J by 1 base, and 14 bases separated the two germline ends. CDR1 and CDR2 (germline): MNHEY, SVGAGI. The CDR3 spells CASSYHRGGGNTEAFF. CDR3 DNA: TGTGCCAGCAGTTACCATAGGGGTGGTGGGAACACTGAAGCTTTCTTT.

The gene calls are TRBV6-5 and TRBJ1-3; D gene unclear. The germline V gene has CDR1 MNHEY and CDR2 SVGAGI. The ends were cut back, 0 bases at V and 0 bases at J, with 3 bases in the middle. The CDR3 runs 14 residues. The CDR3 sequence is CASSYSLSGNTIYF. DNA for the CDR3: TGTGCCAGCAGTTACTCCCTCTCTGGAAACACCATATATTTT.

The chain links TRBV9 to TRBJ2-3; TRBD2 matches at 7 bases. CDR1 is SGDLS and CDR2 is YYNGEE in the germline V gene. V trimming: 4 bases; J trimming: 1 base; junction bases outside the gene matches: 6. The CDR3 has 15 residues. Here the CDR3 reads CASSLTSERTDTQYF. The CDR3 region has the DNA TGTGCCAGCAGCCTAACTAGCGAACGCACAGATACGCAGTATTTT.

This clone was detected a few times. The CDR3 region is CASSYGGSVTDTQYF. The CDR3 coding sequence is TGTGCCAGCAGCTACGGCGGGAGTGTTACAGATACGCAGTATTTT. The chain couples TRBV5-4 to TRBJ2-3; TRBD2 aligns across 7 bases. From germline, CDR1 is SGHNT and CDR2 YYREEE (reference sequence). CDR3 length: 15 amino acids. The J segment lost 3 bases and the V segment lost 3 bases, leaving 7 bases of the junction unmatched.

This chain uses TRBV18 with TRBJ2-7; 7 bases agree with TRBD1. CDR3 length equals 15 residues. CDR1 and CDR2 from the germline V gene are KGHSH and LQKENI. J lost 5 bases, V lost 2 bases, and 9 bases had no gene match. CDR3: CASSPGPVTGDEQYF. The DNA for the CDR3 is TGTGCCAGCTCACCAGGCCCGGTCACAGGGGACGAGCAGTACTTC. Complete variable domain (other parts from reference TRBV18 and TRBJ2-7): NAGVMQNPRHLVRRRGQEARLRCSPMKGHSHVYWYRQLPEEGLKFMVYLQKENIIDESGMPKERFSAEFPKEGPSILRIQQVVRGDSAAYFCASSPGPVTGDEQYFGPGTRLTVT.

V gene TRBV19 combines with J gene TRBJ2-1; perhaps TRBD1 as D (6 bases). CDR1 LNHDA and CDR2 SQIVND come from the germline V gene (reference sequence). V was shortened by 6 bases and J by 2 bases, with 11 bases between the two germline ends. The CDR3 extends over 14 amino acids. The CDR3 DNA sequence: TGTGCCAGTAGGGACAGCTTAACCTACAATGAGCAGTTCTTC. The encoded protein is CASRDSLTYNEQFF.

This clone appeared a few times. The chain employs TRBV5-1 and TRBJ2-1; TRBD2 agrees at 11 bases. Trimming at V came to 4 bases and at J to 4 bases, leaving 7 bases not matched to a gene. The germline V gene has CDR1 SGHRS and CDR2 YFSETQ. This CDR3 is built from 16 residues. The CDR3 sequence: CASSPGLAGGYNEQFF. CDR3 coding DNA: TGCGCCAGCAGCCCTGGACTAGCGGGCGGGTACAATGAGCAGTTCTTC.

The chain recombines TRBV21-1 with TRBJ1-5; the table's D call, TRBD1, was not checked against the DNA. TRBV21-1 is a documented pseudogene. The CDR3 length is 18 residues. The CDR3: CARQIKTGGIISNQPQHF. CDR3 in DNA: TGTGCCAGGCAGATCAAAACAGGGGGGATCATTAGCAATCAGCCCCAGCATTTT.

This clone has just a few counts. The junction does not match germline at one end; this may be a read error. J is TRBJ1-4 and V is TRBV27; D might be TRBD1 (5 bases). This CDR3 has 14 residues. From germline, CDR1 is MNHEY and CDR2 SMNVEV (reference sequence). The DNA of the CDR3 is TGTGCCAGCAGTGCCAGGACAACGAATGAAAAACTGTTTTTT. It yields the protein CASSARTTNEKLFF.

This clone was recorded only once. The chain is built from TRBV19 and TRBJ2-2; the D gene is possibly TRBD2 (5 bases). The CDR3 spans 14 residues. The V and J ends lost 8 bases and 0 bases respectively, with 10 bases between them. Germline values: CDR1 LNHDA, CDR2 SQIVND (reference sequence). CDR3 DNA sequence: TGTGCCAGTGGAGCGGATGCGAACACCGGGGAGCTGTTTTTT. This sequence encodes CASGADANTGELFF.

This clone appeared a few times. The chain uses TRBV3-1 (or the pseudogene TRBV3-2) and TRBJ2-5; weak D call: TRBD1 (6 bases). Germline-derived CDR1 and CDR2 are LGHDT and YNNKEL (reference sequence). Trimming removed 8 bases at V and 3 bases at J, with 13 bases between. There are 13 residues in the CDR3. The CDR3 spells CASRRDTEETQYF. In DNA, the CDR3 is TGTGCCAGCCGCCGGGACACAGAAGAGACCCAGTACTTC.

The gene calls are TRBV3-1 (or the pseudogene TRBV3-2) and TRBJ1-5; D possibly corresponds to TRBD1 (5 bases). With 2 bases removed from V and 7 bases from J, the gap between germline ends came to 15 bases. The germline V gene encodes CDR1 LGHDT and CDR2 YNNKEL (reference sequence). CDR3 length: 15 residues. The CDR3 is CASSQSIGGGQPQHF. The DNA for the CDR3 is TGTGCCAGCAGCCAATCGATCGGGGGTGGGCAGCCCCAGCATTTT.

The V and J genes are TRBV7-2 and TRBJ2-5, with TRBD2 matching 9 bases. Germline trimming cut 5 bases from V and 5 bases from J; bases unmatched to any gene: 15. CDR3 length: 17 amino acids. Germline V gene sequence: CDR1 SGHTA, CDR2 FQGNSA. CDR3: CASSLLGGRAGGETQYF. CDR3 sequence (DNA): TGTGCCAGCAGCCTCCTTGGCGGGAGGGCCGGGGGTGAGACCCAGTACTTC.